This TCR beta chain was sequenced for a study of regulatory T cells in long-lasting Graves disease. With iRepertoire HTBI primers and Arm-PCR of CDR3 regions, TCR beta libraries were built. TCRdb redid the calling of the multiplex PCR reads with MiXCR, one entry per CDR3 protein. This repertoire shows hundreds of thousands of distinct CDR3 sequences, about 12% found once; its top ten account for around 10%. Time point: newly diagnosed GD, antithyroid drugs for less than 3 months. RNA isolated from PBMCs was used to make the TCR library. American Thyroid Association guidelines served as the basis for diagnosing Graves' disease. Broader study findings: Clonotypes that were public and shared totalled 2,741 in persistent patients versus 800 to 1,000 in new patients.

In regard to this clonotype: What it binds is unknown.

The same sample was also used in a study of T cells in Graves' hyperthyroidism and ophthalmopathy.

The sequence was collected from a woman in her twenties or thirties with Graves disease. Sequences were derived from peripheral blood mononuclear cells (PBMCs), sampled at new diagnosis, from a patient treated with antithyroid drugs.

CDR3 protein: CASSRAGGQETQYF. In nucleotides, the CDR3 is TGTGCCAGCTCACGGGCAGGGGGCCAAGAGACCCAGTACTTC. J is TRBJ2-5 and V is TRBV18; TRBD1 agrees at 7 bases. There are 14 residues in the CDR3. V was clipped by 4 bases and J by 1 base; unmatched bases: 3. Germline V gene sequence: CDR1 KGHSH, CDR2 LQKENI. The full variable domain, in which reference TRBV18 and TRBJ2-5 provide the parts outside the CDR3, is NAGVMQNPRHLVRRRGQEARLRCSPMKGHSHVYWYRQLPEEGLKFMVYLQKENIIDESGMPKERFSAEFPKEGPSILRIQQVVRGDSAAYFCASSRAGGQETQYFGPGTRLLVL.